The clone carrying this T cell receptor beta chain was detected once. The sample comes from a study of blood T cell repertoires in COVID-19. Across the study: Material from acute and convalescent COVID-19 was sourced from the United States, Italy and Spain.

As processed by the authors: Nucleated cell number was recorded as an estimate derived from reference gene primer amplification. The method was immunoSEQ multiplex PCR; TCRdb's version includes in-frame clones alone and lacks a portion of them. The D gene and trimming were derived from the DNA, and the V and J assignments and clone size from that table. The sample consists of around 180,000 clones, 81% of them appearing once. Trimming cost V 0 bases and J 2 bases, with 13 bases left between them. The CDR3 is 16 amino acids. Germline V gene sequence: CDR1 MNHEY, CDR2 SVGEGT. The sample consisted of peripheral blood. The chain combines TRBV6-2 or TRBV6-3 with TRBJ2-5; tentative D call: TRBD2 (5 bases). The sequence came from a woman of 80 years or more with COVID-19, enrolled during active disease. The CDR3 nucleotides are TGTGCCAGCAGTTACTCGCACCGGACTCCTCAAGAGACCCAGTACTTC. Translated, it gives CASSYSHRTPQETQYF.